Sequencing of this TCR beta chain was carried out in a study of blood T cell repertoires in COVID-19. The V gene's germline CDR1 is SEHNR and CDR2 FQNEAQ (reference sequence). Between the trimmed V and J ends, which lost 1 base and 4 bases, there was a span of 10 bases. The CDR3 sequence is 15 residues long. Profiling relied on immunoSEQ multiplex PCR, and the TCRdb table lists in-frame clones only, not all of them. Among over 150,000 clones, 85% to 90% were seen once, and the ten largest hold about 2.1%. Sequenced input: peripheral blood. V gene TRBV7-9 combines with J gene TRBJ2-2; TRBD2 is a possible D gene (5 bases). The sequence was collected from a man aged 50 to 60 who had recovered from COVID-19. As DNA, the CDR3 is TGTGCCAGCAGCTTAGGGGTCGCGGGCACCGGGGAGCTGTTTTTT. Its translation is CASSLGVAGTGELFF.